Below, 28 T cell receptor beta chains from the same sample are listed, as sequenced in a study of T cells after yellow fever vaccination. Using its own MiXCR run on the 5' RACE reads, TCRdb lists one record per CDR3 protein. The repertoire holds some 390,000 distinct CDR3 sequences, with over 15% as singletons. The sample here was PBMCs, taken before the yellow fever booster vaccination. The receptors originated from a man between 18 and 29 years old who received the YFV17D yellow fever vaccine.

The J gene is TRBJ1-4, the V gene TRBV28; TRBD1 might be the D (5 bases). CDR1 MDHEN and CDR2 SYDVKM come from the germline V gene. V lost 3 bases, J lost 7 bases, and 18 bases lay in between. This CDR3 has 16 amino acids. CDR3 coding DNA: TGTGCCAGCAGTTTGAGCGGGACGGGTAGTCGTGAAAAACTGTTTTTT. This translates into CASSLSGTGSREKLFF.

This chain links TRBV12-5 with TRBJ2-2; D call uncertain. The V end was cut by 5 bases, the J end by 6 bases, with 7 bases between. Germline assignment: CDR1 LGHNT and CDR2 FRNRAP. This CDR3 region has 12 residues. The CDR3 sequence: CASGPPSGELFF. For the CDR3, the DNA is TGTGCTAGTGGTCCCCCATCCGGGGAGCTGTTTTTT.

Concerning this clonotype: A junction boundary mismatches the germline segment, possibly from a read error. The chain's CDR3 is CSARGALDANTGELFF. The CDR3 bases are TGCAGTGCCAGAGGGGCCCTAGACGCGAACACCGGGGAGCTGTTTTTT. The chain links TRBV20-1 to TRBJ2-2; D is perhaps TRBD1 or TRBD2 (5 bases each). This CDR3 spans 16 amino acids. The germline V gene encodes CDR1 DFQATT and CDR2 SNEGSKA (reference sequence).

This clonotype was seen a few times. CDR3 bases: TGTGCCATCAGTGGGACCGGGTCCGATGAAAAACTGTTTTTT. Residues: CAISGTGSDEKLFF. V is TRBV10-3 and J is TRBJ1-4; D not certain. The CDR3 has 14 amino acids. Germline V gene data show CDR1 as ENHRY and CDR2 as SYGVKD. The V end lost 4 bases, the J end lost 6 bases, and 12 bases lay between the germline ends.

J is TRBJ2-3 and V is TRBV29-1; the D is unclear. The ends were cut back, 3 bases at V and 6 bases at J, with 22 bases in the middle. CDR1 is SQVTM and CDR2 is ANQGSEA in the germline V gene. This CDR3 has 16 residues. CDR3 protein: CSVDEIVGHDPDTQYF. The CDR3 DNA reads as TGCAGCGTTGACGAAATCGTCGGTCACGATCCTGATACGCAGTATTTT.

This clonotype occurred a few times. The genes are TRBV5-5 and TRBJ2-7, with a weak D call TRBD2 (6 bases). This CDR3 is built from 13 residues. Germline CDR1 reads SGHKS; CDR2 reads YYEKEE (reference sequence). V lost 6 bases, J lost 3 bases, and 13 bases lay in between. Here the CDR3 reads CASIRTGDYEQYF. The CDR3 region has the DNA TGTGCCAGCATCAGGACGGGGGACTACGAGCAGTACTTC.

This clonotype is a singleton in its sample. The rearrangement links TRBV19 to TRBJ2-1; 8 nucleotides align to TRBD2. J lost 9 bases, V lost 7 bases, and 8 bases had no gene match. Germline V gene data show CDR1 as LNHDA and CDR2 as SQIVND (reference sequence). This CDR3 comprises 13 residues. The CDR3 DNA follows: TGTGCCAGTACCCTCGGGGGGGGGACTGAGCAGTTCTTC. Residues: CASTLGGGTEQFF.

The chain joins TRBV28 to TRBJ1-6, with 10 positions matching TRBD1. Germline CDR1 and CDR2: MDHEN and SYDVKM. The CDR3 sequence is 16 residues long. Trimming took 5 bases from V and 7 from J; bases not matched to a gene: 8. CDR3: CASSPPDRGHNSPLHF. DNA for the CDR3: TGTGCCAGCAGTCCACCCGACAGGGGGCACAATTCACCCCTCCACTTT.

This clonotype was recorded a few times. The chain has TRBV28 and TRBJ2-5, with D maybe TRBD2 (7 bases). Germline loops: CDR1 MDHEN, CDR2 SYDVKM. The CDR3 is 16 residues long. Trimming cost V 10 bases and J 5 bases, with 26 bases left between them. The CDR3 region has the DNA TGTGCCACCACCTTCCACCCCCAGGGGAGGGTGGAGACCCAGTACTTC. It encodes CATTFHPQGRVETQYF.

The V call is TRBV12-5, the J call TRBJ1-1; 8 nucleotides match TRBD1. J was trimmed by 10 bases and V by 5 bases; bases with no gene match: 12. The CDR3 totals 14 residues. The V gene's germline CDR1 is LGHNT and CDR2 FRNRAP. CDR3 nucleotides: TGTGCTAGTGGTGCCCTCCGACAGGGGAATGGAGCTTTCTTT. Its translation: CASGALRQGNGAFF. Drawing the rest from reference TRBV12-5 and TRBJ1-1, the complete variable domain is DARVTQTPRHKVTEMGQEVTMRCQPILGHNTVFWYRQTMMQGLELLAYFRNRAPLDDSGMPKDRFSAEMPDATLATLKIQPSEPRDSAVYFCASGALRQGNGAFFGQGTRLTVV.

This clonotype was observed a few times. The V and J genes are TRBV5-1 and TRBJ2-7, with TRBD1 matching 8 bases. The ends lost 2 bases at V and 0 bases at J; junction bases unmatched: 7. The CDR3 loop spans 16 amino acids. Germline CDR1 is SGHRS and CDR2 is YFSETQ. The CDR3 coding sequence is TGCGCCAGCAGCTTAGCCGGACAGGGTAGCTCCTACGAGCAGTACTTC. Amino acid sequence: CASSLAGQGSSYEQYF.

The rearrangement uses TRBV29-1 and TRBJ2-5; weak D call: TRBD2 (6 bases). Germline assignment: CDR1 SQVTM and CDR2 ANQGSEA. Trimming pared 6 bases from V and 4 bases from J, leaving 18 bases between. This CDR3 spans 14 amino acids. CDR3 in amino acids: CSVAWDSRAETQYF. As DNA, the CDR3 is TGCAGCGTCGCCTGGGACTCGCGAGCAGAGACCCAGTACTTC.

This clonotype appeared a few times. This chain connects TRBV28 to TRBJ2-3; D gene unclear. The CDR3 extends over 12 amino acids. V lost 8 bases and J lost 6, with 12 bases in between. The V gene's germline CDR1 is MDHEN and CDR2 SYDVKM. The CDR3 sequence: CASGPFSDTQYF. The CDR3 DNA follows: TGTGCCAGCGGCCCCTTTTCGGATACGCAGTATTTT.

This clonotype was counted at least ten times. The V and J genes are TRBV7-6 and TRBJ2-7, with D tentatively TRBD1 (5 bases). Trimming removed 1 base at V and 2 bases at J, with 6 bases between. The CDR3 is made up of 13 amino acids. Germline CDR1 SGHVS, CDR2 FNYEAQ. CDR3 nucleotide sequence: TGTGCCAGCAGCTTAGAGACAGCCTACGAGCAGTACTTC. Protein: CASSLETAYEQYF.

This chain joins TRBV5-1 and TRBJ1-2; TRBD1 matches 9 bases. Germline CDR1 reads SGHRS; CDR2 reads YFSETQ. After removal of 4 bases from V and 8 bases from J, the junction contained 3 bases not matched to a gene. The CDR3 spans 12 residues. CDR3 DNA sequence: TGCGCCAGCAGCGGGACAGGGCCCGGCTACACCTTC. Protein: CASSGTGPGYTF.

V usage is TRBV20-1 and J usage is TRBJ2-1; D not certain. Trimming pared 5 bases from V and 0 bases from J, leaving 11 bases between. The CDR3 is 14 amino acids. Germline V gives CDR1 DFQATT, CDR2 SNEGSKA (reference sequence). The CDR3 DNA reads TGCAGTGCTTTGACGGATAGCTCCTACAATGAGCAGTTCTTC. It translates to CSALTDSSYNEQFF.

This clonotype has more than one count but fewer than ten. This chain links TRBV24-1 with TRBJ2-5, with 11 bases that match TRBD2. Per germline, CDR1 KGHDR and CDR2 SFDVKD. The CDR3 totals 15 residues. V lost 3 bases and J lost 5; bases outside the gene matches: 4. CDR3 protein: CATSDPRTSGETQYF. CDR3 coding DNA: TGTGCCACCAGTGATCCCCGGACTAGCGGGGAGACCCAGTACTTC.

The V gene is TRBV18, the J gene TRBJ2-7; D is uncertain. Trimming took off 0 bases at V and 3 bases at J, with 6 bases between the two ends. CDR1 is KGHSH and CDR2 is LQKENI in the germline V gene. This CDR3 spans 13 amino acids. The CDR3 DNA follows: TGTGCCAGCTCACCACCCGGAGACTACGAGCAGTACGTC. This codes for CASSPPGDYEQYV.

The chain uses TRBV20-1 and TRBJ2-2, with D uncertain. The CDR3 sequence is 13 residues long. Germline V gene lookup returns CDR1 DFQATT and CDR2 SNEGSKA (reference sequence). V gave up 7 bases and J gave up 0 bases, with 9 bases separating them. Here the CDR3 DNA reads TGCAGTGTCAGACAATCGAACACCGGGGAGCTGTTTTTT. Its translation: CSVRQSNTGELFF.

This clonotype has just a few counts. The rearrangement joins TRBV2 to TRBJ2-3; the D gene could be TRBD1 or TRBD2 (5 bases each). The CDR3 spans 16 residues. Per germline, CDR1 SNHLY and CDR2 FYNNEI. V lost 9 bases and J 5 bases, leaving 24 bases between the germline ends. For the CDR3, the DNA is TGTGCCAGGACAAGTGGTCGACAGAGGGCTCAAGATACGCAGTATTTT. Its translation: CARTSGRQRAQDTQYF.

This chain connects TRBV7-9 to TRBJ2-7; D gene uncertain. The CDR3 length is 13 residues. The germline V gene has CDR1 SEHNR and CDR2 FQNEAQ (reference sequence). Trimming cost V 1 base and J 10 bases, with 14 bases left between them. CDR3 bases: TGTGCCAGCAGCTTAGAAGCCGTAGGCTATCAGTACTTC. This sequence encodes CASSLEAVGYQYF.

The V call is TRBV7-6, the J call TRBJ2-5; D is unresolved. The germline V gene has CDR1 SGHVS and CDR2 FNYEAQ. V gave up 1 base and J gave up 2 bases, with 8 bases separating them. CDR3 size: 14 residues. The CDR3 spells CASSLEAAQETQYF. The CDR3 coding sequence is TGTGCCAGCAGCTTAGAAGCCGCACAAGAGACCCAGTACTTC.

This clonotype was seen more than once but under ten times. The chain is built from TRBV4-3 and TRBJ2-3, with TRBD2 matching 10 bases. V gave up 0 bases and J gave up 2 bases; unmatched junction bases: 11. There are 19 residues in the CDR3. Germline-derived CDR1 and CDR2 are LGHNA and YSLEER. CDR3 DNA sequence: TGCGCCAGCAGCCAAGACCCTAGCGGGGGCCTATTGATCACAGATACGCAGTATTTT. As protein: CASSQDPSGGLLITDTQYF.

Only one count was recorded for this clonotype. The CDR3 DNA reads TGCGCCAGCAGCCAGATCAACAGGGGTTTTAATGACTATGGCTACACCTTC. It translates to CASSQINRGFNDYGYTF. This chain connects TRBV4-1 to TRBJ1-2, with TRBD1 identical over 7 bases. This CDR3 has 17 residues. Germline assignment: CDR1 MGHRA and CDR2 YSYEKL. Trimming cost V 3 bases and J 3 bases; bases outside gene matches: 13.

This clonotype has just a few counts. This rearrangement joins TRBV19 to TRBJ1-4, with 8 bases fitting TRBD1. Unmatched junction bases numbered 14, after V lost 7 bases and J lost 10 bases. This CDR3 comprises 15 residues. Germline CDR1 and CDR2: LNHDA and SQIVND (reference sequence). Here the CDR3 reads CASIGMDRVSGKLFF. As DNA, the CDR3 is TGTGCCAGTATCGGAATGGACAGGGTTTCCGGAAAACTGTTTTTT.

The genes are TRBV5-1 and TRBJ2-6; D gene unclear. Germline-derived CDR1 and CDR2 are SGHRS and YFSETQ. This CDR3 comprises 14 residues. V was shortened by 2 bases and J by 4 bases, with 7 bases between the two germline ends. CDR3 in amino acids: CASSFPPGANVLTF. The CDR3 DNA is TGCGCCAGCAGCTTCCCCCCGGGGGCCAACGTCCTGACTTTC.

The table lists this clonotype with a few counts. The chain uses TRBV5-1 and TRBJ1-2, with 9 bases lining up with TRBD1. Trimming removed 4 bases from V and 13 bases from J; junction bases left unmatched: 8. Germline-derived CDR1 and CDR2 are SGHRS and YFSETQ. The CDR3 has 12 residues. The CDR3 protein is CASSVGTGLFTF. For the CDR3, the DNA is TGCGCCAGCAGCGTCGGGACAGGGCTCTTCACCTTC. Combining the CDR3 with reference TRBV5-1 and TRBJ1-2 gives the whole variable domain KAGVTQTPRYLIKTRGQQVTLSCSPISGHRSVSWYQQTPGQGLQFLFEYFSETQRNKGNFPGRFSGRQFSNSRSEMNVSTLELGDSALYLCASSVGTGLFTFGSGTRLTVV.

The chain recombines TRBV7-2 with TRBJ1-2; D remains ambiguous. The CDR3 spans 13 residues. Germline V lookup: CDR1 SGHTA, CDR2 FQGNSA. Trimming removed 2 bases from V and 4 bases from J, with 8 bases in between. The CDR3 coding sequence is TGTGCCAGCAGCTTAATCGCGGGCTATGGCTACACCTTC. It codes for CASSLIAGYGYTF. The full variable domain, rest sourced from reference TRBV7-2 and TRBJ1-2, is GAGVSQSPSNKVTEKGKDVELRCDPISGHTALYWYRQSLGQGLEFLIYFQGNSAPDKSGLPSDRFSAERTGGSVSTLTIQRTQQEDSAVYLCASSLIAGYGYTFGSGTRLTVV.